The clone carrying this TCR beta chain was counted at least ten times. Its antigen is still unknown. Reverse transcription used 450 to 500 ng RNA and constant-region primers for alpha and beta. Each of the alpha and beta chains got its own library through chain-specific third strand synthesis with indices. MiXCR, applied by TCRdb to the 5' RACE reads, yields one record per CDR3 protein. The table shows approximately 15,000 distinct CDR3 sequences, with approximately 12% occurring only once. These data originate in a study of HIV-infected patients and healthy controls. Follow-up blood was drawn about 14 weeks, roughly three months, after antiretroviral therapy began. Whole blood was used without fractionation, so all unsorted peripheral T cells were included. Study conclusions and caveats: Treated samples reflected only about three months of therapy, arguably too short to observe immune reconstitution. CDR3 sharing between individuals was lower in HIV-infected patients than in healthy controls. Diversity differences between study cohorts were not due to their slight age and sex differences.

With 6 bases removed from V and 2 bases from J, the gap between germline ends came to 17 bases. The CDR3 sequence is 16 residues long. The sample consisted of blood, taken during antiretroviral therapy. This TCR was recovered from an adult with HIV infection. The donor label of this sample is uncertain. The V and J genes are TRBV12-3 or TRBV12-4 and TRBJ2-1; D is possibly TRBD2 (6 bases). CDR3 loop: CASSTTGVGAYNEQFF. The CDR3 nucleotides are TGTGCCAGCAGCACGACGGGGGTGGGGGCCTACAATGAGCAGTTCTTC.